These 32 T cell receptor beta chains share one sample of origin, sequenced in a study of blood T cell repertoires in COVID-19. Data came from immunoSEQ multiplex PCR; TCRdb stores just in-frame clones and leaves some out. The table shows tens of thousands of clones, with over 55% occurring only once. The sample was peripheral blood. The receptors derive from an elderly woman with acute or convalescent COVID-19.

V gene TRBV4-1 combines with J gene TRBJ2-3; 10 bases map to TRBD2. CDR1 MGHRA and CDR2 YSYEKL come from the germline V gene. The CDR3 spans 21 residues. The V segment lost 5 bases and the J segment 0 bases; nucleotides outside the gene matches: 20. The CDR3 region has the DNA TGCGCCAGCAGCGCAAGTCTAGTTGGTGGGCTAGCGGGAGCAAGCACAGATACGCAGTATTTT. It specifies CASSASLVGGLAGASTDTQYF.

The CDR3 sequence is CASTMGGLQYF. The CDR3 coding sequence is TGTGCCAGCACCATGGGGGGTTTGCAGTATTTT. V gene TRBV6-5 combines with J gene TRBJ2-3, with D maybe TRBD2 (6 bases). This CDR3 comprises 11 residues. With 7 bases removed from V and 11 bases from J, the gap between germline ends came to 13 bases. CDR1 and CDR2 (germline): MNHEY, SVGAGI.

CDR3 DNA sequence: TGTGCCAGCAGCCAAGAGAGTCTGGGGCTACAAAACACTGAAGCTTTCTTT. Translation: CASSQESLGLQNTEAFF. This rearrangement joins TRBV3-1 (or the pseudogene TRBV3-2) to TRBJ1-1, with D perhaps TRBD1 (5 bases). The V gene lost 0 bases and the J gene lost 2 bases, with 16 bases spanning the gap. Germline CDR1 is LGHDT and CDR2 is YNNKEL (reference sequence). The CDR3 has 17 residues.

This chain uses TRBV7-2 with TRBJ2-7; 13 bases align to TRBD2. The CDR3 consists of 16 residues. Germline CDR1 reads SGHTA; CDR2 reads FQGNSA. V gave up 2 bases and J gave up 5 bases; unmatched junction bases: 6. CDR3 sequence (DNA): TGTGCCAGCAGCTTACTCGGGACTAGCGGGACAGACGAGCAGTACTTC. Amino acids: CASSLLGTSGTDEQYF.

This clone was seen only a few times. This same CDR3 is encoded by further DNA sequences in the sample. The V and J genes are TRBV5-1 and TRBJ2-2; maybe TRBD1 (5 bases). With 0 bases removed from V and 5 bases from J, the gap between germline ends came to 11 bases. From germline, CDR1 is SGHRS and CDR2 YFSETQ. There are 15 residues in the CDR3. This chain's CDR3 is CASSLVRQGTGELFF. CDR3 nucleotide sequence: TGCGCCAGCAGCTTGGTACGGCAGGGTACCGGGGAGCTGTTTTTT. Full variable domain (remainder filled in from reference TRBV5-1 and TRBJ2-2): KAGVTQTPRYLIKTRGQQVTLSCSPISGHRSVSWYQQTPGQGLQFLFEYFSETQRNKGNFPGRFSGRQFSNSRSEMNVSTLELGDSALYLCASSLVRQGTGELFFGEGSRLTVL.

The rearrangement links TRBV5-4 to TRBJ1-6; the match to TRBD1 covers 9 bases. V lost 2 bases, J lost 5 bases, and 5 bases stayed unmatched. CDR3 length: 16 amino acids. Germline V gene data show CDR1 as SGHNT and CDR2 as YYREEE (reference sequence). Here the CDR3 DNA reads TGTGCCAGCAGCTTCGTGGGGACAGGGAATAATTCACCCCTCCACTTT. This encodes CASSFVGTGNNSPLHF.

The table lists this clone with many counts. V is TRBV19 and J is TRBJ2-7, with 8 bases fitting TRBD1. The germline V gene encodes CDR1 LNHDA and CDR2 SQIVND (reference sequence). This CDR3 is built from 15 residues. V was pared by 3 bases and J by 3 bases, with 7 bases of the junction left unmatched. CDR3 bases: TGTGCCAGTAGTATCCCTGGCAGGGGGCTCTACGAGCAGTACTTC. It specifies CASSIPGRGLYEQYF.

The chain carries TRBV2 and TRBJ1-1; D ambiguous. Germline V gives CDR1 SNHLY, CDR2 FYNNEI. The CDR3 has 13 residues. The V and J ends lost 4 bases and 1 base respectively, with 7 bases between them. CDR3 region: CASSVEQNTEAFF. The DNA for the CDR3 is TGTGCCAGCAGTGTAGAGCAGAACACTGAAGCTTTCTTT. The whole variable domain, remainder taken from reference TRBV2 and TRBJ1-1, is EPEVTQTPSHQVTQMGQEVILRCVPISNHLYFYWYRQILGQKVEFLVSFYNNEISEKSEIFDDQFSVERPDGSNFTLKIRSTKLEDSAMYFCASSVEQNTEAFFGQGTRLTVV.

The V call is TRBV3-1 (or the pseudogene TRBV3-2), the J call TRBJ2-7; D unresolved. Germline V gives CDR1 LGHDT, CDR2 YNNKEL (reference sequence). Trimming removed 4 bases at V and 5 bases at J, with 15 bases between. This CDR3 has 14 amino acids. The CDR3 sequence is CASSPMWLENEQYF. The CDR3 nucleotides read TGTGCCAGCAGCCCCATGTGGCTAGAGAACGAGCAGTACTTC.

V gene TRBV7-8 combines with J gene TRBJ2-7, with D maybe TRBD2 (6 bases). Germline loops: CDR1 SGHVS, CDR2 FQNEAQ. With 2 bases removed from V and 2 bases from J, the gap between germline ends came to 19 bases. This CDR3 is 17 amino acids long. For the CDR3, the DNA is TGTGCCAGCAGCTTAACGATCGGAGGGCGGGCTACCTACGAGCAGTACTTC. Translation gives CASSLTIGGRATYEQYF.

The CDR3 loop reads CASARGGGYGYTF. The CDR3 coding sequence is TGTGCCAGCGCCAGGGGGGGAGGATATGGCTACACCTTC. The chain employs TRBV7-9 and TRBJ1-2, with 7 bases matching TRBD1. V lost 8 bases and J lost 5; bases outside the gene matches: 8. CDR1 and CDR2 from the germline V gene are SEHNR and FQNEAQ (reference sequence). The length of the CDR3 is 13 residues.

The rearrangement links TRBV5-1 to TRBJ2-1; weak D call: TRBD2 (6 bases). Deletions cut 1 base from V and 8 bases from J, with 13 bases between. There are 14 residues in the CDR3. Germline values: CDR1 SGHRS, CDR2 YFSETQ. The CDR3 DNA reads as TGCGCCAGCAGCTTGCTACGGGGGACGGATGAGCAGTTCTTC. Encoded protein: CASSLLRGTDEQFF.

CDR3 nucleotide sequence: TGTGCCAGCAGCTTAACAGGGTACTATGGCTACACCTTC. Translation gives CASSLTGYYGYTF. The chain joins TRBV5-5 to TRBJ1-2; tentative D call: TRBD1 (6 bases). The V end was cut by 2 bases, the J end by 3 bases, with 8 bases between. The CDR3 is 13 amino acids. Germline values: CDR1 SGHKS, CDR2 YYEKEE (reference sequence).

In this sample, this clone turned up once. The rearrangement joins TRBV4-1 to TRBJ1-4; tentatively, D is TRBD1 (5 bases). Trimming pared 0 bases from V and 8 bases from J, leaving 13 bases between. Germline lookup yields CDR1 MGHRA and CDR2 YSYEKL. CDR3 size: 15 residues. The CDR3 DNA reads as TGCGCCAGCAGCCAAGATAACCTTCAGGGAGAAAAACTGTTTTTT. As protein: CASSQDNLQGEKLFF.

The chain carries TRBV11-2 and TRBJ2-6; D remains unclear. Per germline, CDR1 SGHAT and CDR2 FQNNGV. There are 15 residues in the CDR3. The V and J ends lost 5 bases and 1 base respectively, with 9 bases between them. Here the CDR3 reads CASSALRSGANVLTF. The CDR3 region has the DNA TGTGCCAGCAGCGCCCTTCGGTCTGGGGCCAACGTCCTGACTTTC.

The V and J genes are TRBV14 and TRBJ2-3; 8 positions agree with TRBD1. Germline CDR1 SGHDN, CDR2 FVKESK. Germline trimming cut 1 base from V and 9 bases from J; bases unmatched to any gene: 6. The CDR3 is made up of 14 amino acids. The chain's CDR3 is CASSQGMDRVTQYF. The DNA of the CDR3 is TGTGCCAGCAGCCAAGGGATGGACAGGGTCACGCAGTATTTT.

The chain has TRBV25-1 and TRBJ2-1; 8 positions match TRBD2. Unmatched junction bases numbered 5, after V lost 3 bases and J lost 1 base. The CDR3 consists of 16 residues. Germline loops: CDR1 MGHDK, CDR2 SYGVNS. The CDR3 loop is CASSDTTGGSYNEQFF. Here the CDR3 DNA reads TGTGCCAGCAGTGATACGACGGGGGGGTCCTACAATGAGCAGTTCTTC. Looking up the rest from reference TRBV25-1 and TRBJ2-1 gives the full variable domain: EADIYQTPRYLVIGTGKKITLECSQTMGHDKMYWYQQDPGMELHLIHYSYGVNSTEKGDLSSESTVSRIRTEHFPLTLESARPSHTSQYLCASSDTTGGSYNEQFFGPGTRLTVL.

This clone was seen only a few times. The rearrangement links TRBV30 to TRBJ1-2; D uncertain. The ends were cut back, 0 bases at V and 4 bases at J, with 12 bases in the middle. CDR3 length: 14 amino acids. Germline loops: CDR1 GTSNPN, CDR2 SVGIG (reference sequence). CDR3 bases: TGTGCCTGGAGTGTAGTCGGGATCACCTATGGCTACACCTTC. Its protein is CAWSVVGITYGYTF.

The CDR3 spells CASRTGAGGTDTQYF. DNA for the CDR3: TGTGCCAGTAGGACAGGGGCCGGGGGCACAGATACGCAGTATTTT. The chain uses TRBV19 and TRBJ2-3, with 8 nucleotides matching TRBD1. V lost 6 bases and J lost 1; bases outside the gene matches: 6. The germline V gene has CDR1 LNHDA and CDR2 SQIVND (reference sequence). The CDR3 is 15 residues long.

The chain recombines TRBV5-1 with TRBJ2-7; D possibly corresponds to TRBD1 (5 bases). Trimming took off 2 bases at V and 2 bases at J, with 11 bases between the two ends. This CDR3 is 14 amino acids long. Germline V lookup: CDR1 SGHRS, CDR2 YFSETQ. CDR3 DNA sequence: TGCGCCAGCAGCTTTGGGCAGGGCCCCTACGAGCAGTACTTC. Translated, it gives CASSFGQGPYEQYF.

V and J are TRBV6-6 and TRBJ1-1; possible D gene TRBD1, 6 bases. This CDR3 region has 13 residues. Trimming shortened V by 5 bases and J by 4 bases, and 11 bases separated the two germline ends. The germline CDR1 and CDR2 sequences are MNHNY and SVGAGI (reference sequence). The CDR3, as DNA: TGTGCCAGCAGTCAGATACAGGGCACTGAAGCTTTCTTT. Its translation: CASSQIQGTEAFF.

The chain employs TRBV4-1 and TRBJ2-5; 8 positions match TRBD1. V was clipped by 4 bases and J by 2 bases; unmatched bases: 6. Germline V gene data show CDR1 as MGHRA and CDR2 as YSYEKL. The CDR3 length is 15 residues. CDR3 residues: CASSLRTGLQETQYF. CDR3 nucleotide sequence: TGCGCCAGCAGCCTCCGGACAGGGCTTCAAGAGACCCAGTACTTC.

This clone appeared once. Written as DNA, the CDR3 is TGTGCCAGCAGCCCCTCGGGGGGCGGTGAGACCCAGTACTTC. It is translated as CASSPSGGGETQYF. This chain uses TRBV7-3 with TRBJ2-5, with D perhaps matching TRBD2 (7 bases). V shed 5 bases and J shed 5 bases, with 15 bases lying between them. Germline lookup yields CDR1 SGHTA and CDR2 FQGTGA. The CDR3 loop spans 14 amino acids.

This chain uses TRBV4-3 with TRBJ2-5; D might be TRBD2 (6 bases). The germline V and J ends were trimmed by 3 bases and 4 bases, with 21 bases remaining between them. The CDR3 covers 17 residues. The germline CDR1 and CDR2 sequences are LGHNA and YSLEER. The chain's CDR3 is CASSQSPMLQRAETQYF. DNA for the CDR3: TGCGCCAGCAGCCAGAGTCCCATGCTCCAGCGGGCAGAGACCCAGTACTTC.

The chain couples TRBV5-4 to TRBJ1-1; D ambiguous. The CDR3 has 13 residues. The ends were cut back, 3 bases at V and 5 bases at J, with 11 bases in the middle. Germline loops: CDR1 SGHNT, CDR2 YYREEE (reference sequence). CDR3 sequence reads: CASSSNTRTEAFF. The CDR3 bases are TGTGCCAGCAGCTCAAATACCAGAACTGAAGCTTTCTTT.

The J gene is TRBJ2-7, the V gene TRBV27; no firm D call. Germline V gives CDR1 MNHEY, CDR2 SMNVEV (reference sequence). V gave up 0 bases and J gave up 3 bases, with 9 bases separating them. CDR3 size: 14 residues. The CDR3 DNA is TGTGCCAGCAGTTTATCTTCCTCCCTCTACGAGCAGTACTTC. It translates to CASSLSSSLYEQYF.

In its sample, this clone was seen once. The genes are TRBV19 and TRBJ1-1; TRBD1 aligns across 8 bases. In germline, CDR1 is LNHDA, CDR2 SQIVND (reference sequence). V lost 10 bases, J lost 0 bases, and 13 bases stayed unmatched. There are 16 residues in the CDR3. The CDR3 DNA reads as TGTGCCACCAAATATCGGGACAGGTCCATGAACACTGAAGCTTTCTTT. Its translation: CATKYRDRSMNTEAFF.

The chain employs TRBV3-1 (or the pseudogene TRBV3-2) and TRBJ1-5; 7 nucleotides agree with TRBD1. CDR1 is LGHDT and CDR2 is YNNKEL in the germline V gene (reference sequence). The ends lost 1 base at V and 4 bases at J; junction bases unmatched: 4. The CDR3 extends over 15 amino acids. The CDR3 spells CASSQGATGNQPQHF. As DNA, the CDR3 is TGTGCCAGCAGCCAAGGAGCGACAGGGAATCAGCCCCAGCATTTT.

This clone came up a few times. This chain connects TRBV5-1 to TRBJ2-2; 7 bases fit TRBD1. The CDR3 is 15 residues long. After removal of 5 bases from V and 6 bases from J, the junction contained 10 bases not matched to a gene. CDR1 is SGHRS and CDR2 is YFSETQ in the germline V gene. For the CDR3, the DNA is TGCGCCAGCAGATTCCGACAGGGCGAGGCCGGGGAGCTGTTTTTT. It yields the protein CASRFRQGEAGELFF.

The chain links TRBV7-8 to TRBJ2-7; D is undetermined. The V end was cut by 3 bases, the J end by 6 bases, with 9 bases between. The germline V gene encodes CDR1 SGHVS and CDR2 FQNEAQ. CDR3 length: 12 residues. CDR3 protein: CASSFSVVEQYF. The CDR3 nucleotides are TGTGCCAGCAGCTTTAGTGTAGTCGAGCAGTACTTC.

This clone has a count of ten or more. The sample has other DNA sequences that encode this CDR3 too. The chain links TRBV7-9 to TRBJ1-4; no clear D gene. V was clipped by 5 bases and J by 2 bases, with 9 bases between them. CDR3 length equals 14 residues. CDR1 and CDR2 from the germline V gene are SEHNR and FQNEAQ (reference sequence). The CDR3: CASSPQSTNEKLFF. CDR3 coding DNA: TGTGCCAGCAGCCCCCAATCCACTAATGAAAAACTGTTTTTT.

The CDR3: CASSLASGTSSSYNEQFF. CDR3 DNA sequence: TGTGCCAGCAGCTTAGCCTCCGGGACTAGCTCCTCCTACAATGAGCAGTTCTTC. The chain couples TRBV7-2 to TRBJ2-1; 9 nucleotides match TRBD2. The CDR3 length is 18 residues. Germline V gene data show CDR1 as SGHTA and CDR2 as FQGNSA. The V and J ends lost 0 bases and 0 bases, in that order; junction bases with no gene match: 6.